This entry concerns a single T cell receptor (beta chain). TCRdb ran MiXCR on the 5' RACE reads and lists one entry per CDR3 protein. The sample has approximately 30,000 distinct CDR3 sequences, about 4.6% seen once. The data are from a study of early T cells in non-severe SARS-CoV-2 infection. Trimming pared 5 bases from V and 1 base from J, leaving 8 bases between. Germline CDR1 and CDR2: WNHNN and SYGVQD (reference sequence). CDR3 length equals 13 residues. Sequenced input: whole blood. The chain employs TRBV10-1 and TRBJ2-5; D is unclear. This clonotype was sampled from an adult who was a healthcare worker with PCR-confirmed SARS-CoV-2 infection or an uninfected control (not recorded which). The CDR3 coding sequence is TGCGCCAGCAGTATCAGTCTCCAAGAGACCCAGTACTTC. It specifies CASSISLQETQYF.